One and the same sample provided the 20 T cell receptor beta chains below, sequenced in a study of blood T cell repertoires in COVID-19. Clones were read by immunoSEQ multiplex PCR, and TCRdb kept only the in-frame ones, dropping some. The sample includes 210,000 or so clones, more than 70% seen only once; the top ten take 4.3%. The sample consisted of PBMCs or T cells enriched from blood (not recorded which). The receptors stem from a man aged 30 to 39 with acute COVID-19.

CDR3 region: CASSQGYGYTF. CDR3 nucleotides: TGTGCCAGCAGTCAGGGGTATGGCTACACCTTC. The chain is built from TRBV2 and TRBJ1-2, with D tentatively TRBD1 (6 bases). The CDR3 is 11 amino acids. Looked up from germline, CDR1 is SNHLY and CDR2 is FYNNEI. V lost 5 bases and J lost 5, with 6 bases in between.

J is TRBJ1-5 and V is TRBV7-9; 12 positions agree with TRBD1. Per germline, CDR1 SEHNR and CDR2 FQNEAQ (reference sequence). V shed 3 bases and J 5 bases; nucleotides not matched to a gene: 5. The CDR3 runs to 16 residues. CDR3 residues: CASSLGTGGFDQPQHF. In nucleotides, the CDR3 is TGTGCCAGCAGCTTGGGGACAGGGGGCTTCGATCAGCCCCAGCATTTT.

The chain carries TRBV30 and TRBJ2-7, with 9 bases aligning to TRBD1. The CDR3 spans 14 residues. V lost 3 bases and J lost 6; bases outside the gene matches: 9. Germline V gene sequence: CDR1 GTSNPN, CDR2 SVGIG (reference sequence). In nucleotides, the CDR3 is TGTGCCTGGAGCCTGACAGGGGGATGGACCGAGCAGTACTTC. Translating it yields CAWSLTGGWTEQYF.

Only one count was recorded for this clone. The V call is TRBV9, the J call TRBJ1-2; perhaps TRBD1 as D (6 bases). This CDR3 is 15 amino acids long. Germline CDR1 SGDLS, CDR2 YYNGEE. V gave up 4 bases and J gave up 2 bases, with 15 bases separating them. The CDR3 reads CASSPSGHINYGYTF. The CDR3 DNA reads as TGTGCCAGCAGCCCGTCGGGACACATAAACTATGGCTACACCTTC.

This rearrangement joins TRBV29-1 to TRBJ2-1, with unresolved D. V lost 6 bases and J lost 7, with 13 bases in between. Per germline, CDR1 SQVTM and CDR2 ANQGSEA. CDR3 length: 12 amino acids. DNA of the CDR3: TGCAGCGTCCTCCCACTACCGAATGAGCAGTTCTTC. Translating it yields CSVLPLPNEQFF.

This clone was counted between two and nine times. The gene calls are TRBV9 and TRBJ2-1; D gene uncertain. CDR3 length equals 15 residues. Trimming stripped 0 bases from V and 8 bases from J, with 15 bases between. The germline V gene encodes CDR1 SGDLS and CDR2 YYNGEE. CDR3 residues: CASSVAAVPRDEQFF. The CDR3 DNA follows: TGTGCCAGCAGCGTAGCGGCGGTGCCGCGAGATGAGCAGTTCTTC.

CDR3 protein: CASSPEGGRTDTQYF. As DNA, the CDR3 is TGTGCCAGCAGTCCAGAGGGGGGGCGGACAGATACGCAGTATTTT. The chain carries TRBV6-5 and TRBJ2-3; tentatively, D is TRBD2 (7 bases). The CDR3 has 15 residues. The V gene lost 5 bases and the J gene lost 3 bases, with 15 bases spanning the gap. The germline V gene has CDR1 MNHEY and CDR2 SVGAGI.

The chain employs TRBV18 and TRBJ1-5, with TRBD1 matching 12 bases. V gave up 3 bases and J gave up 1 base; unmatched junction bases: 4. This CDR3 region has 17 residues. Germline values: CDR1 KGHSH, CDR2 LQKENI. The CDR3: CASSPGTGGGSNQPQHF. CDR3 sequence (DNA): TGTGCCAGCTCACCCGGGACAGGGGGCGGGAGCAATCAGCCCCAGCATTTT.

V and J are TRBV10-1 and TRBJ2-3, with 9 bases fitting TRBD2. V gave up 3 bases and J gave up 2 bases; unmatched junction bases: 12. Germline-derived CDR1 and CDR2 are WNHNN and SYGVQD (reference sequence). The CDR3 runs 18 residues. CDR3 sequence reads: CASSDLAGPLGFTDTQYF. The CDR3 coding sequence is TGCGCCAGCAGTGATCTAGCGGGGCCCCTCGGGTTCACAGATACGCAGTATTTT.

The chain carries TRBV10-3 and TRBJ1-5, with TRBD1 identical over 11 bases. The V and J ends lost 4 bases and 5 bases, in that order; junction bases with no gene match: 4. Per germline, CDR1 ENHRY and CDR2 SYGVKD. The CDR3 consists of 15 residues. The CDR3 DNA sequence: TGTGCCATCAGTGGGGGACAGGGGGTTCATCAGCCCCAGCATTTT. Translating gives CAISGGQGVHQPQHF.

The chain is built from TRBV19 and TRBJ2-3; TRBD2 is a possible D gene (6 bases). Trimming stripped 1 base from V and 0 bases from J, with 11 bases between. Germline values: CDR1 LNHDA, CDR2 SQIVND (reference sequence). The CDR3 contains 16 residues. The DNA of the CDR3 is TGTGCCAGTAGTATAGTAGCGGCACTAAGCACAGATACGCAGTATTTT. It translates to CASSIVAALSTDTQYF.

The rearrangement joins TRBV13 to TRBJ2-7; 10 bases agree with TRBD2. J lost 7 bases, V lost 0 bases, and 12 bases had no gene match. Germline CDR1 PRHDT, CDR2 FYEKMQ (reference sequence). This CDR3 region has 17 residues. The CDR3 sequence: CASSLGIAGGSEGEQYF. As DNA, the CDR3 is TGTGCCAGCAGCTTAGGCATAGCGGGGGGATCCGAAGGGGAGCAGTACTTC.

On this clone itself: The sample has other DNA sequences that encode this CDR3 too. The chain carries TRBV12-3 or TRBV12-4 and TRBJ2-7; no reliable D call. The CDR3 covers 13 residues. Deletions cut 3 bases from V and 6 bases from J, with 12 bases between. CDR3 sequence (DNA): TGTGCCAGCAGTTTGTCTCCGGGTGGCGAGCAGTACTTC. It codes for CASSLSPGGEQYF.

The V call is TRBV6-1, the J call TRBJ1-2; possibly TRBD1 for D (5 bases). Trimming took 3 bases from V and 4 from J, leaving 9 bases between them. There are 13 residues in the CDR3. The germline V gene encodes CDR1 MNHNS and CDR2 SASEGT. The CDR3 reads CASSEEGLYGYTF. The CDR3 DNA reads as TGTGCCAGCAGTGAGGAGGGGCTCTATGGCTACACCTTC.

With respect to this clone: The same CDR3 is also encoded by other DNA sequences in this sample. The CDR3 DNA is TGTGCCAGCACTCTTCTAGCGGGGGGGACCGGGGAGCTGTTTTTT. It codes for CASTLLAGGTGELFF. The V gene is TRBV2, the J gene TRBJ2-2; 12 nucleotides agree with TRBD2. The ends lost 7 bases at V and 5 bases at J; junction bases unmatched: 5. This CDR3 comprises 15 residues. The V gene's germline CDR1 is SNHLY and CDR2 FYNNEI.

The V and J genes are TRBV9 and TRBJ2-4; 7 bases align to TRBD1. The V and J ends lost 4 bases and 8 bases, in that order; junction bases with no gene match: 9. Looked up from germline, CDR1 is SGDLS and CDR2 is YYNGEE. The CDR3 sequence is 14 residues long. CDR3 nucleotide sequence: TGTGCCAGCAGCCCTAGGGACAGCTTTCACATTCAGTACTTC. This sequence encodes CASSPRDSFHIQYF.

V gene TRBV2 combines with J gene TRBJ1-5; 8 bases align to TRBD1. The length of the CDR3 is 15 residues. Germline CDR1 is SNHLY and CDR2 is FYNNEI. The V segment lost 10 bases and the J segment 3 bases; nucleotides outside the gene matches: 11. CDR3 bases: TGTGCCACGAGAAAAGACAGGGGTGACAATCAGCCCCAGCATTTT. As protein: CATRKDRGDNQPQHF.

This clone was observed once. The CDR3 reads CASSLSGVGIQYF. The CDR3 coding sequence is TGTGCCAGCAGTTTGTCCGGGGTGGGCATTCAGTACTTC. J is TRBJ2-4 and V is TRBV12-3 or TRBV12-4; perhaps TRBD2 as D (5 bases). CDR3 length: 13 amino acids. V lost 3 bases and J 9 bases, leaving 12 bases between the germline ends.

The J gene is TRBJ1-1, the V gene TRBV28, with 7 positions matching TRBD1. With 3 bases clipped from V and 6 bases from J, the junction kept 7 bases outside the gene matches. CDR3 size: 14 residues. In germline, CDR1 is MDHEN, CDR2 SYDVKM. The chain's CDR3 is CASSFFRGSAEAFF. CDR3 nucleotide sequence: TGTGCCAGCAGTTTTTTCAGGGGGAGCGCTGAAGCTTTCTTT.

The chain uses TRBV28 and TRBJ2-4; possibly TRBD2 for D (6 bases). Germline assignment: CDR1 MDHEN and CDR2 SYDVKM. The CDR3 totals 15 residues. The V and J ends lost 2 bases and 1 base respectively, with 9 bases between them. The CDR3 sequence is CASSLGEVAKNIQYF. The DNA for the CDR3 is TGTGCCAGCAGTTTAGGGGAGGTGGCCAAAAACATTCAGTACTTC.